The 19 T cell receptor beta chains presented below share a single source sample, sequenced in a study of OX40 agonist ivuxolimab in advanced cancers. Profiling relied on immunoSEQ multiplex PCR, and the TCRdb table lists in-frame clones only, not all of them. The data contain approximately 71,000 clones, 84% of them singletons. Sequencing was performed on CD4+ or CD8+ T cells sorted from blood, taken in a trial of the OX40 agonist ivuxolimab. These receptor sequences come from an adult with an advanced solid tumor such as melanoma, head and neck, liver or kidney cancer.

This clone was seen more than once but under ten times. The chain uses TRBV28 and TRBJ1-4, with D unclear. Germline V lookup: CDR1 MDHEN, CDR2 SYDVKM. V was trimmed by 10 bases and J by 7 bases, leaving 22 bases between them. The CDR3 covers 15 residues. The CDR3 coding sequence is TGTGCCACCTCCCCGACGAGGGTCGGCGTTGAAAAACTGTTTTTT. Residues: CATSPTRVGVEKLFF. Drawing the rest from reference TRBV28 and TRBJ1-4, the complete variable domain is DVKVTQSSRYLVKRTGEKVFLECVQDMDHENMFWYRQDPGLGLRLIYFSYDVKMKEKGDIPEGYSVSREKKERFSLILESASTNQTSMYLCATSPTRVGVEKLFFGSGTQLSVL.

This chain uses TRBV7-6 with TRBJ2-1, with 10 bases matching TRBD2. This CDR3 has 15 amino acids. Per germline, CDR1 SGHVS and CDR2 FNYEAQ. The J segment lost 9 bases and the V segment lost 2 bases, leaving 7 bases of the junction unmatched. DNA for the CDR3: TGTGCCAGCAGCTTAAGGCTAGCGGGAGTAAGTGAGCAGTTCTTC. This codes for CASSLRLAGVSEQFF.

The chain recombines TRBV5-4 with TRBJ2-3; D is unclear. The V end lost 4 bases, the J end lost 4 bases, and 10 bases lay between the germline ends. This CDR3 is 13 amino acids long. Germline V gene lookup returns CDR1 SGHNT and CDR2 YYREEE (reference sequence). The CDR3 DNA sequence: TGTGCCAGCAGCGGTAGAGGTGCAGATACGCAGTATTTT. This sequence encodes CASSGRGADTQYF. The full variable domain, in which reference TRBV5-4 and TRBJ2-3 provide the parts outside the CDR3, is ETGVTQSPTHLIKTRGQQVTLRCSSQSGHNTVSWYQQALGQGPQFIFQYYREEENGRGNFPPRFSGLQFPNYSSELNVNALELDDSALYLCASSGRGADTQYFGPGTRLTVL.

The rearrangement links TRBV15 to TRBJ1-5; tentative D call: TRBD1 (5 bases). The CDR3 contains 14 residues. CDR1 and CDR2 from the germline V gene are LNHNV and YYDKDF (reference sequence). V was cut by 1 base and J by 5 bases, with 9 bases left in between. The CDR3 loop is CATSRGGVDQPQHF. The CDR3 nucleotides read TGTGCCACCAGCAGAGGGGGGGTTGATCAGCCCCAGCATTTT.

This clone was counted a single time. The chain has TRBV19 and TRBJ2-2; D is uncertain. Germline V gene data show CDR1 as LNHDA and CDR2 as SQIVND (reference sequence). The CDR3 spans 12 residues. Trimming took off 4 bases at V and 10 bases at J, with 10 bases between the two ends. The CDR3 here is CASSSRNLELFF. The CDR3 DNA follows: TGTGCCAGTAGTAGTCGCAACTTGGAGCTGTTTTTT.

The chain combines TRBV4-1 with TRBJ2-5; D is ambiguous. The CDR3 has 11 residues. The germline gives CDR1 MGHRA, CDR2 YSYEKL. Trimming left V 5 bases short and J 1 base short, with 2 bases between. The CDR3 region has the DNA TGCGCCAGCAGCTCCCAAGAGACCCAGTACTTC. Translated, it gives CASSSQETQYF.

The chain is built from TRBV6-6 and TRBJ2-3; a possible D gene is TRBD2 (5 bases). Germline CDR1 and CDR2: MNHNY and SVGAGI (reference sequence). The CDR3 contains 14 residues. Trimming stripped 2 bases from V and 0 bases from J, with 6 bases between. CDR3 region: CASSYAGSTDTQYF. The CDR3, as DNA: TGTGCCAGCAGTTACGCGGGCAGCACAGATACGCAGTATTTT.

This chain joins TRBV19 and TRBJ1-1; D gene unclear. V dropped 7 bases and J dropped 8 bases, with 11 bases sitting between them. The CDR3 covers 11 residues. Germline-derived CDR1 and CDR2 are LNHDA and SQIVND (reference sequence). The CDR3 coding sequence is TGTGCCAGTAAATCGAATTTCGAAGCTTTCTTT. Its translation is CASKSNFEAFF.

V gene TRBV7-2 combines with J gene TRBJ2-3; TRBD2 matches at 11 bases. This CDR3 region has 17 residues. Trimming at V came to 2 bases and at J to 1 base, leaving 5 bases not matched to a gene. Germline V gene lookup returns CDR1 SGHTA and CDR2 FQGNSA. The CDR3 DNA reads TGTGCCAGCAGCTTACCCCAACTAGCGGGGGGCACAGATACGCAGTATTTT. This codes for CASSLPQLAGGTDTQYF.

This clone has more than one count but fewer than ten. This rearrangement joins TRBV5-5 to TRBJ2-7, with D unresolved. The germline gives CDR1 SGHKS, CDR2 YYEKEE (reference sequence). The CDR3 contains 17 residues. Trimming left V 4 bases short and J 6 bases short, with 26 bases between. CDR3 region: CASSITPSTLSLGEQYF. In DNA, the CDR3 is TGTGCCAGCAGCATTACCCCTTCGACGCTTAGTTTGGGCGAGCAGTACTTC.

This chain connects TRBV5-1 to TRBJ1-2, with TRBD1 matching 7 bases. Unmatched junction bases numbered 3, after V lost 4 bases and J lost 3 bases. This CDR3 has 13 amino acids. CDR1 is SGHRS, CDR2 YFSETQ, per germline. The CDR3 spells CASSIQGDYGYTF. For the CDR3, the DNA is TGCGCCAGCAGCATTCAGGGGGACTATGGCTACACCTTC. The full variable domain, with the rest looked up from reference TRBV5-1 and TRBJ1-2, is KAGVTQTPRYLIKTRGQQVTLSCSPISGHRSVSWYQQTPGQGLQFLFEYFSETQRNKGNFPGRFSGRQFSNSRSEMNVSTLELGDSALYLCASSIQGDYGYTFGSGTRLTVV.

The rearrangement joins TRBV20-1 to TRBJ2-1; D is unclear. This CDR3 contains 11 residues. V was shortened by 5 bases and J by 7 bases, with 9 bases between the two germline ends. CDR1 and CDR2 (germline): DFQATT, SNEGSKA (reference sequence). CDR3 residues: CSAWLVNEQFF. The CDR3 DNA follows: TGCAGTGCTTGGTTGGTAAATGAGCAGTTCTTC.

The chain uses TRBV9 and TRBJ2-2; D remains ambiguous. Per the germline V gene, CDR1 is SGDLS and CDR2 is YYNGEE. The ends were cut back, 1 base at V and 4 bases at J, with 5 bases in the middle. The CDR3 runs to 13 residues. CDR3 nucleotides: TGTGCCAGCAGCGTAAGAGGCACCGGGGAGCTGTTTTTT. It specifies CASSVRGTGELFF.

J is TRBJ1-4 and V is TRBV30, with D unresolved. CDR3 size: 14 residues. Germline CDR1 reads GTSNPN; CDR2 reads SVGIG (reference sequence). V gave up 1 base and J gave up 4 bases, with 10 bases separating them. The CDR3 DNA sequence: TGTGCCTGGAGTGCTGGGCGGTATAATGAAAAACTGTTTTTT. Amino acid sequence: CAWSAGRYNEKLFF. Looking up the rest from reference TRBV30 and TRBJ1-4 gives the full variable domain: SQTIHQWPATLVQPVGSPLSLECTVEGTSNPNLYWYRQAAGRGLQLLFYSVGIGQISSEVPQNLSASRPQDRQFILSSKKLLLSDSGFYLCAWSAGRYNEKLFFGSGTQLSVL.

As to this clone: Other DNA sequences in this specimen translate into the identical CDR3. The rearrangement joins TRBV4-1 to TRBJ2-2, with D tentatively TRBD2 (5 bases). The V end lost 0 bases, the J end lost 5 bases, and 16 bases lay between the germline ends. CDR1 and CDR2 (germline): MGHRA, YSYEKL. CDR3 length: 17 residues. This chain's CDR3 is CASSQDSMASTTGELFF. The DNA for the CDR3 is TGCGCCAGCAGCCAAGATTCAATGGCTAGCACGACCGGGGAGCTGTTTTTT.

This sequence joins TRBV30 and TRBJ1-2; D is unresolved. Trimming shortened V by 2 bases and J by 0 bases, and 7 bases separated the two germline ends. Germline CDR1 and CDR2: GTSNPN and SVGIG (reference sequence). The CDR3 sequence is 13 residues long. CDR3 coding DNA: TGTGCCTGGAGTCGCGGAGCTAACTATGGCTACACCTTC. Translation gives CAWSRGANYGYTF.

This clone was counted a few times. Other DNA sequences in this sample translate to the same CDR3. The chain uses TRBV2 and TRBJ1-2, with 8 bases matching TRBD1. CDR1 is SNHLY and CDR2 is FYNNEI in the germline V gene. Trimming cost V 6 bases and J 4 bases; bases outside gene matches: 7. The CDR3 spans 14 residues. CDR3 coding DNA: TGTGCCAGCAGCGAGACAGGGGAGGGCTATGGCTACACCTTC. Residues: CASSETGEGYGYTF. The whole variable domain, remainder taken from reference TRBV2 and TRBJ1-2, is EPEVTQTPSHQVTQMGQEVILRCVPISNHLYFYWYRQILGQKVEFLVSFYNNEISEKSEIFDDQFSVERPDGSNFTLKIRSTKLEDSAMYFCASSETGEGYGYTFGSGTRLTVV.

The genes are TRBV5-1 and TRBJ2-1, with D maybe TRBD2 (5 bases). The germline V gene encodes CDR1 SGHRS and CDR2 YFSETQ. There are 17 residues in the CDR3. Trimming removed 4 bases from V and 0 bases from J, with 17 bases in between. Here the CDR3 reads CASSSTSGFSSYNEQFF. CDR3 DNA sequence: TGCGCCAGCAGCAGTACCTCGGGATTCAGCTCCTACAATGAGCAGTTCTTC.

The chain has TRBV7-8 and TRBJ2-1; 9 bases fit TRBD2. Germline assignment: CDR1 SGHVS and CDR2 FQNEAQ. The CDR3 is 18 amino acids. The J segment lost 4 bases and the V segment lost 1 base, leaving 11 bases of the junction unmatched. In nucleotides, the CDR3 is TGTGCCAGCAGCTTAGGTGGTCGTAGCGGGGGTGGGTACAATGAGCAGTTCTTC. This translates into CASSLGGRSGGGYNEQFF.